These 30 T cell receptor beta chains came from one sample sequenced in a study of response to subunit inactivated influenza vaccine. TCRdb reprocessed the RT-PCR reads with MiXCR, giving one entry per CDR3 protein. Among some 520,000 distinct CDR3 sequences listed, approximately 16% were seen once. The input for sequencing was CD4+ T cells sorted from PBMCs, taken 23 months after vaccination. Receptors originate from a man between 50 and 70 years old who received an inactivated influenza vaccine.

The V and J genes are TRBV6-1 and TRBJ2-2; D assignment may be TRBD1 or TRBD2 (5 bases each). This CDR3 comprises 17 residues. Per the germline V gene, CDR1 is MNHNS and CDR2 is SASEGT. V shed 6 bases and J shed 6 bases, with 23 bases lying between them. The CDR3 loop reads CASSPRGGVGFAGELFF. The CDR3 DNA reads TGTGCCAGCAGCCCACGTGGGGGTGTTGGGTTTGCCGGGGAGCTGTTTTTT.

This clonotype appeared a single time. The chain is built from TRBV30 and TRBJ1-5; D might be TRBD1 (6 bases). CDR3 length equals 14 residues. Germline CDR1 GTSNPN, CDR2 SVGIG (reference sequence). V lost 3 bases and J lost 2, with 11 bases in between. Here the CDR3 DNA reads TGTGCCTGGAGGGGATCAGGGGGCAATCAGCCCCAGCATTTT. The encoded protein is CAWRGSGGNQPQHF. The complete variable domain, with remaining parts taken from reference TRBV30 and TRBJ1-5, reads SQTIHQWPATLVQPVGSPLSLECTVEGTSNPNLYWYRQAAGRGLQLLFYSVGIGQISSEVPQNLSASRPQDRQFILSSKKLLLSDSGFYLCAWRGSGGNQPQHFGDGTRLSIL.

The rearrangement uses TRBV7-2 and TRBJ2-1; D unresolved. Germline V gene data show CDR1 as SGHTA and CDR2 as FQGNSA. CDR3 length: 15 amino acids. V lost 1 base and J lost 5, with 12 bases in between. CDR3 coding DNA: TGTGCCAGCAGCTTAGTGGTTCTTCTCCACAATGAGCAGTTCTTC. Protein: CASSLVVLLHNEQFF.

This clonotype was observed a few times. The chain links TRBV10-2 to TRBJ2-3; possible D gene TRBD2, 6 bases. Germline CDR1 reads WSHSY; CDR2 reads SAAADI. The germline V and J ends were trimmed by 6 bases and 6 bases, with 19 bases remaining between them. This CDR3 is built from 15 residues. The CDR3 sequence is CASSPGLARRDTQYF. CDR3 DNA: TGCGCCAGCAGCCCGGGACTCGCAAGGCGGGATACGCAGTATTTT.

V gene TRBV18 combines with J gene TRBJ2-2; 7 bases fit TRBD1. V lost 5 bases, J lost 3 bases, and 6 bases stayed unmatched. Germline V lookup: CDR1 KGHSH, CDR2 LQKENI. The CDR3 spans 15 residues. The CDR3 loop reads CASSATGTDTGELFF. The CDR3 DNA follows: TGTGCCAGCTCAGCTACCGGGACAGACACCGGGGAGCTGTTTTTT. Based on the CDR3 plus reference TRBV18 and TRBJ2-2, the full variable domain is NAGVMQNPRHLVRRRGQEARLRCSPMKGHSHVYWYRQLPEEGLKFMVYLQKENIIDESGMPKERFSAEFPKEGPSILRIQQVVRGDSAAYFCASSATGTDTGELFFGEGSRLTVL.

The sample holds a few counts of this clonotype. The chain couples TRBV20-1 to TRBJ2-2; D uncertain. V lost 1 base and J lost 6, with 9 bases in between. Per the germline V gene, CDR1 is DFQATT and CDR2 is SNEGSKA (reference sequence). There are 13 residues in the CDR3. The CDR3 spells CSARVGGSGELFF. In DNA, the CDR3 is TGCAGTGCTAGAGTCGGTGGATCCGGGGAGCTGTTTTTT.

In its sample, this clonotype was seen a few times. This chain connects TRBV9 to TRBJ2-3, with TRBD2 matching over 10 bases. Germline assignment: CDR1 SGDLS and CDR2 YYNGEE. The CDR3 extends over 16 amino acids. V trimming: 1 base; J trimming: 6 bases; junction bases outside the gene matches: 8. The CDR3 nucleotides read TGTGCCAGCAGCGTAAGGACTAGCGGATCGGGTGATACGCAGTATTTT. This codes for CASSVRTSGSGDTQYF.

The CDR3 coding sequence is TGTGCCAGCAGTATATCAGGGGTCAGCTCCTACGAGCAGTACTTC. As protein: CASSISGVSSYEQYF. The chain couples TRBV12-3 or TRBV12-4 to TRBJ2-7; tentative D call: TRBD1 (6 bases). V was pared by 5 bases and J by 0 bases, with 14 bases between. CDR3 length: 15 residues.

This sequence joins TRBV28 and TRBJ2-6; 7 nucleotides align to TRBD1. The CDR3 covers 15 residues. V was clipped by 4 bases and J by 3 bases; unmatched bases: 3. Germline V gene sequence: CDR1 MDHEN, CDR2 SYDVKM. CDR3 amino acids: CASSSGQFGANVLTF. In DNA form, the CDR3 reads TGTGCCAGCAGTTCGGGACAGTTTGGGGCCAACGTCCTGACTTTC. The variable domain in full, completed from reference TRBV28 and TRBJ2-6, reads DVKVTQSSRYLVKRTGEKVFLECVQDMDHENMFWYRQDPGLGLRLIYFSYDVKMKEKGDIPEGYSVSREKKERFSLILESASTNQTSMYLCASSSGQFGANVLTFGAGSRLTVL.

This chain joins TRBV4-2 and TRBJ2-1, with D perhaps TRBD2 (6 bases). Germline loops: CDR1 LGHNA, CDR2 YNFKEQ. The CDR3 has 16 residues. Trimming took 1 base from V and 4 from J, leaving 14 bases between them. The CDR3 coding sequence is TGTGCCAGCAGCCAAGGGTTAGCGGATGGATACAATGAGCAGTTCTTC. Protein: CASSQGLADGYNEQFF.

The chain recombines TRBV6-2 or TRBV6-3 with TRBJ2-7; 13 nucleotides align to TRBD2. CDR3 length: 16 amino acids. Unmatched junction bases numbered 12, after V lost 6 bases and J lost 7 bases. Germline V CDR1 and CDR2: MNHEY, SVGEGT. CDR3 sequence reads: CASRLTSGRDFGEQYF. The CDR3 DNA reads TGTGCCAGCAGGTTAACTAGCGGGAGGGACTTCGGAGAGCAGTACTTC.

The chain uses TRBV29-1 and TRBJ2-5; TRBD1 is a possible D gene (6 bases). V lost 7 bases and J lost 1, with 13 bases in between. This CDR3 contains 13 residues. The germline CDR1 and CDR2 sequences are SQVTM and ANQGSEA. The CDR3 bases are TGCAGCGCAGGGGACCGGCCCCAAGAGACCCAGTACTTC. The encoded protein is CSAGDRPQETQYF.

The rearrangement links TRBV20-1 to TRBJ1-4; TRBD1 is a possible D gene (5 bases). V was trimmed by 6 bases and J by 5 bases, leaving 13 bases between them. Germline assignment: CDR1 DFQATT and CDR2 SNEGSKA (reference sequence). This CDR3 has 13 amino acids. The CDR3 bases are TGCAGTGCCACGGGGGTGGGCAATGAAAAACTGTTTTTT. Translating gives CSATGVGNEKLFF.

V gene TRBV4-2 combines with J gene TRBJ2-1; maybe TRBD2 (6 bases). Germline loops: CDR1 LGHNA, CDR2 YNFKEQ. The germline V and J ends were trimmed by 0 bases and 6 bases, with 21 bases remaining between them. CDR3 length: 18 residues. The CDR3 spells CASSQESNWGGVANEQFF. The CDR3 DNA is TGTGCCAGCAGCCAAGAGTCTAATTGGGGCGGGGTTGCCAATGAGCAGTTCTTC.

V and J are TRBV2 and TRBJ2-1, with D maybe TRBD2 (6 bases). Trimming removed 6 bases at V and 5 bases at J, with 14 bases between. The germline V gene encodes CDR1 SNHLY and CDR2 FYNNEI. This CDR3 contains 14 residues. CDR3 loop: CASRRGTLNNEQFF. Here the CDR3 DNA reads TGTGCCAGCAGACGGGGGACCCTCAACAATGAGCAGTTCTTC.

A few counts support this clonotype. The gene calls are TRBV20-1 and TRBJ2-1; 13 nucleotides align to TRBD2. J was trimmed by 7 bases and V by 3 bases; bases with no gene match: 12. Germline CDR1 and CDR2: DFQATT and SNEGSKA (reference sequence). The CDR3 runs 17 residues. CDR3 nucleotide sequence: TGCAGTGCTAGCACGACTAGCGGGAGGTTTTGGGTAAATGAGCAGTTCTTC. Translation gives CSASTTSGRFWVNEQFF.

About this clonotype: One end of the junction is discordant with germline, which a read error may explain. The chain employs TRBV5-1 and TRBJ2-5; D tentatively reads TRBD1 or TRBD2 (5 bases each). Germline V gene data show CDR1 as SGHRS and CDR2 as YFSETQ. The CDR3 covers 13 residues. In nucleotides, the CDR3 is TGCGCCAGCAGCTTGGGGGACCAAGGGACCCAGTACTTC. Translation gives CASSLGDQGTQYF.

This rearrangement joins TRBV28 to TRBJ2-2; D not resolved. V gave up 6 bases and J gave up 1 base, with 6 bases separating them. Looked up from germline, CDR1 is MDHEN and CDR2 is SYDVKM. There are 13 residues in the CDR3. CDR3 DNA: TGTGCCAGCAGGTTGGAGAACACCGGGGAGCTGTTTTTT. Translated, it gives CASRLENTGELFF.

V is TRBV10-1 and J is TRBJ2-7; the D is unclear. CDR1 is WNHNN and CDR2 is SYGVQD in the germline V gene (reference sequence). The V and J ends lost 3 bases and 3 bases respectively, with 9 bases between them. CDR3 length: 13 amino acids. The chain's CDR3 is CASSDPSFYEQYF. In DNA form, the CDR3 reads TGCGCCAGCAGTGATCCCAGCTTCTACGAGCAGTACTTC.

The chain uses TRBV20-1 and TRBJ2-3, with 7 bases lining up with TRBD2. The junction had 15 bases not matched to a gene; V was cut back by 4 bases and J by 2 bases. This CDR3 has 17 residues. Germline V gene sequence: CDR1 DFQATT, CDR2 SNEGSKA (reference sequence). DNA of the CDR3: TGCAGTGCTACAGGTGGGCGACTAGCCCACCTCACAGATACGCAGTATTTT. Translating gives CSATGGRLAHLTDTQYF.

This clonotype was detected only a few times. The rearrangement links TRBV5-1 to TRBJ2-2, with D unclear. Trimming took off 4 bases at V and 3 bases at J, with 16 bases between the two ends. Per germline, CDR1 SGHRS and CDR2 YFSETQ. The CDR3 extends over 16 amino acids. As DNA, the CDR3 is TGCGCCAGCAGCCCAGGTGGCCTGGGGTACACCGGGGAGCTGTTTTTT. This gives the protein CASSPGGLGYTGELFF.

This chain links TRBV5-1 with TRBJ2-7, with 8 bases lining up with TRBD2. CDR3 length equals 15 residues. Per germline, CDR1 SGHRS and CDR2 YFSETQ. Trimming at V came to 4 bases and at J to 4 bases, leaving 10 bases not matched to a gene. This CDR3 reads CASSALTGGSYEQYF. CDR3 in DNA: TGCGCCAGCAGCGCCCTCACGGGAGGGTCTTACGAGCAGTACTTC.

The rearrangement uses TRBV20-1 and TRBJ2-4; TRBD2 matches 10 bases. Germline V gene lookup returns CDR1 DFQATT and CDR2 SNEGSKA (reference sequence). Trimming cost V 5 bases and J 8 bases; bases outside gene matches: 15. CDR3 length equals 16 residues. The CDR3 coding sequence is TGCAGTGCTCGGGACCTAGCGGGAGCCCCACGGGACATTCAGTACTTC. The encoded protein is CSARDLAGAPRDIQYF.

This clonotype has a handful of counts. The CDR3: CASSPPGLAGGREQYF. CDR3 DNA sequence: TGTGCCAGCAGTCCGCCGGGACTAGCGGGGGGGAGGGAGCAGTACTTC. The chain couples TRBV28 to TRBJ2-7; 16 nucleotides align to TRBD2. The CDR3 totals 16 residues. The J segment lost 7 bases and the V segment lost 5 bases, leaving 8 bases of the junction unmatched. The germline gives CDR1 MDHEN, CDR2 SYDVKM.

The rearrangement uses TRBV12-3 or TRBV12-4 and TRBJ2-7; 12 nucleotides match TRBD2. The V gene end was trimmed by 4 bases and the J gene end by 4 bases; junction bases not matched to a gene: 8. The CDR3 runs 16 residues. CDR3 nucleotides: TGTGCCAGCAGTTCCCGACTAGCGGGAGATCGATACGAGCAGTACTTC. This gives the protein CASSSRLAGDRYEQYF.

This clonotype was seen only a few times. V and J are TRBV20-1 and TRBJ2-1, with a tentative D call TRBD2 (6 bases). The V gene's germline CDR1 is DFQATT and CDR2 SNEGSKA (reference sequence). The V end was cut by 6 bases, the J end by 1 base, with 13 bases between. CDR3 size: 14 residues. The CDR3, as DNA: TGCAGTGCCATCGGGAGTATGTCCTACAATGAGCAGTTCTTC. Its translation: CSAIGSMSYNEQFF.

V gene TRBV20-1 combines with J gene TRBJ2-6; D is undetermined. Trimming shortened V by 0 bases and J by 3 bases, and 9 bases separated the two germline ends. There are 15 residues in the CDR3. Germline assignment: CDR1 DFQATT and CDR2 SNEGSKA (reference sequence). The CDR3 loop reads CSARETVVGANVLTF. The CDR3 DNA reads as TGCAGTGCTAGAGAAACAGTAGTTGGGGCCAACGTCCTGACTTTC.

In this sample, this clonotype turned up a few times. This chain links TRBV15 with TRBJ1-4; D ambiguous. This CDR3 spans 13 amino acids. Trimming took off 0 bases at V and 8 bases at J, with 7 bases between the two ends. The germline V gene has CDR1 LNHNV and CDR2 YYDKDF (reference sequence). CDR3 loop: CATSRDLGEKLFF. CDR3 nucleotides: TGTGCCACCAGCAGAGATCTCGGAGAAAAACTGTTTTTT.

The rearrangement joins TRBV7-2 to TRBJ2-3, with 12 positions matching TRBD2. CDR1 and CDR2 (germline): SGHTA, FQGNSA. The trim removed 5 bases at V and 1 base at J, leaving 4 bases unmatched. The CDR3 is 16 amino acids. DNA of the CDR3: TGTGCCAGCAGCATTCGGACTAGCGGGGGCACAGATACGCAGTATTTT. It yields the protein CASSIRTSGGTDTQYF.

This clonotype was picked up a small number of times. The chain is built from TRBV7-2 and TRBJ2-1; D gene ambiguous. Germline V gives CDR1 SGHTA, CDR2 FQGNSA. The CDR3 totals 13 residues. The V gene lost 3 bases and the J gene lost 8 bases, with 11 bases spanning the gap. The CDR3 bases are TGTGCCAGCAGCTTCCGGCGTACCGATGAGCAGTTCTTC. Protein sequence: CASSFRRTDEQFF.